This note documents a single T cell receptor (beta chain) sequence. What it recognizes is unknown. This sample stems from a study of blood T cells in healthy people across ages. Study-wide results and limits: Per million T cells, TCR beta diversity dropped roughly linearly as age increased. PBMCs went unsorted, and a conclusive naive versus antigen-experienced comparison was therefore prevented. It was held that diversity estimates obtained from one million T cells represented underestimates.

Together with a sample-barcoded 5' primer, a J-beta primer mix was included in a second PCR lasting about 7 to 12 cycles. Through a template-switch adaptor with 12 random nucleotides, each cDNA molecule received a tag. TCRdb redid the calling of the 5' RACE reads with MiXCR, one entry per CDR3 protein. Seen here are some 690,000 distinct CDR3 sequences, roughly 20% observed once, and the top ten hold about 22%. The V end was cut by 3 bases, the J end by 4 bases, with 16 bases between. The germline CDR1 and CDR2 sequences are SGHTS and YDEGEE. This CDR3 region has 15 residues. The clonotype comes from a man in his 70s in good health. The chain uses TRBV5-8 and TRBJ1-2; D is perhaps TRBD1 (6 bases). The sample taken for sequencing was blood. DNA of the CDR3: TGTGCCAGCAGCTCGTCCGGGACAAGGGTCTATGGCTACACCTTC. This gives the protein CASSSSGTRVYGYTF.